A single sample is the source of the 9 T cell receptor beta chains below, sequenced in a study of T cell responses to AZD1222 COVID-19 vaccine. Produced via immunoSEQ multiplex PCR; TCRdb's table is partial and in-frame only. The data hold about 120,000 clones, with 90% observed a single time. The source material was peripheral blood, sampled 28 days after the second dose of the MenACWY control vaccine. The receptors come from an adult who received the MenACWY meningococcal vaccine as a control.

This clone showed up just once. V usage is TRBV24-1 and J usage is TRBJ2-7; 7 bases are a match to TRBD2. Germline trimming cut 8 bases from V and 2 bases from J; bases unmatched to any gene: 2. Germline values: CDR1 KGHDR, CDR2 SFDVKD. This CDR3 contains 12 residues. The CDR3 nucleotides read TGTGCCACCACTAGCGGCCCCTACGAGCAGTACTTC. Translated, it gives CATTSGPYEQYF.

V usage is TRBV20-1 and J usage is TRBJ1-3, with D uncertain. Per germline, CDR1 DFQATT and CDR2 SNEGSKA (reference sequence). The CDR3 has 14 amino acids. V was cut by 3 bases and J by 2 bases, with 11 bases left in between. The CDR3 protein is CSASPVGAGNTIYF. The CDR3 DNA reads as TGCAGTGCTAGTCCAGTCGGAGCTGGAAACACCATATATTTT.

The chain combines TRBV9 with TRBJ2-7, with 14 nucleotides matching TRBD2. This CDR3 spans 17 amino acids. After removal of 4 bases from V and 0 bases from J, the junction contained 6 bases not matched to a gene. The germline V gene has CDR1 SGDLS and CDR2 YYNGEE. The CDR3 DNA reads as TGTGCCAGCAGCCTAGGACTAGCGGGAGGAAGCTCCTACGAGCAGTACTTC. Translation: CASSLGLAGGSSYEQYF. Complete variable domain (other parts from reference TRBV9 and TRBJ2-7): DSGVTQTPKHLITATGQRVTLRCSPRSGDLSVYWYQQSLDQGLQFLIQYYNGEERAKGNILERFSAQQFPDLHSELNLSSLELGDSALYFCASSLGLAGGSSYEQYFGPGTRLTVT.

The CDR3 here is CAISEQGSTDTQYF. The CDR3 bases are TGTGCCATCAGTGAACAGGGTAGCACAGATACGCAGTATTTT. The chain carries TRBV10-3 and TRBJ2-3, with D possibly TRBD1 on 6 matching bases. This CDR3 region has 14 residues. Germline-derived CDR1 and CDR2 are ENHRY and SYGVKD. Trimming stripped 3 bases from V and 0 bases from J, with 7 bases between.

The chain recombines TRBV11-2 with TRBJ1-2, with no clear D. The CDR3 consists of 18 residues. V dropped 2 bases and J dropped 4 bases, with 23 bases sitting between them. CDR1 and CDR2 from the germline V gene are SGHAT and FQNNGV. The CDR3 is CASSLSVSRGSRPYGYTF. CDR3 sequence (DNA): TGTGCCAGCAGCTTATCTGTGTCGAGAGGAAGCCGCCCCTATGGCTACACCTTC.

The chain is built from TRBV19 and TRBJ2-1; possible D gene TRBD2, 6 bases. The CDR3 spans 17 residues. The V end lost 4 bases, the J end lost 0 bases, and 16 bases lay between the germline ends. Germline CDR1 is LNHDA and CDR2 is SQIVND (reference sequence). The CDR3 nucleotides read TGTGCCAGTAGTAGAATAGCGGCTCCGTTCTCCTACAATGAGCAGTTCTTC. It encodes CASSRIAAPFSYNEQFF.

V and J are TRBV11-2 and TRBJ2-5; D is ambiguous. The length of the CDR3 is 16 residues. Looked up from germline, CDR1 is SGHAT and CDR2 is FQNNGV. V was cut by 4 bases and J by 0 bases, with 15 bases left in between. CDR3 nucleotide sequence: TGTGCCAGCAGCTCCCTTTCGTGGGGAAACCAAGAGACCCAGTACTTC. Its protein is CASSSLSWGNQETQYF.

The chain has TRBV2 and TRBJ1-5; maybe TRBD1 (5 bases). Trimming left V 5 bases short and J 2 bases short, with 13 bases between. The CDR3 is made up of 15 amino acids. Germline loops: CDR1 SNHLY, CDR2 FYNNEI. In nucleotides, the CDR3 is TGTGCCAGCAGTTCGGGGGATCGGGGCAATCAGCCCCAGCATTTT. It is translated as CASSSGDRGNQPQHF. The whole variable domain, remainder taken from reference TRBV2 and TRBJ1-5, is EPEVTQTPSHQVTQMGQEVILRCVPISNHLYFYWYRQILGQKVEFLVSFYNNEISEKSEIFDDQFSVERPDGSNFTLKIRSTKLEDSAMYFCASSSGDRGNQPQHFGDGTRLSIL.

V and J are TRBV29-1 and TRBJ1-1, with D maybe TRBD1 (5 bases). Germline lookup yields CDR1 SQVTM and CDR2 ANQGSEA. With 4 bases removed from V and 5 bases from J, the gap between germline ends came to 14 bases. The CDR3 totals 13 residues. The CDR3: CSVAGVSKTEAFF. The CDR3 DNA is TGCAGCGTTGCGGGGGTTTCCAAAACTGAAGCTTTCTTT.